This is a list of T cell receptor beta chains from one sample in a study of CD8 T cells in ankylosing spondylitis. Each CDR3 protein gets one entry after TCRdb re-called the 5' RACE reads with MiXCR. The data show about 240,000 distinct CDR3 sequences, with 8.6% seen just once and about 6.8% held by the top ten. The source material was blood, either unsorted or a sorted T cell fraction (not recorded which). These receptors all stem from a male donor with ankylosing spondylitis or in good health (not recorded which). CDR3s include the opening cysteine and the closing phenylalanine or tryptophan. The D gene is left open where the match is weak. Rows give clone size only sometimes, using once, few, many, or a class for an expanded clone.

D: TRBD1
J: TRBJ1-2
size: .
V: TRBV7-9
DNA: TGTGCCAGCAGCCCCCCGACAGGGGTGGGTGGCTACACCTTC
CDR3: CASSPPTGVGGYTF

D: TRBD1
J: TRBJ1-2
size: few
V: TRBV6-5
DNA: TGTGCCAGCAGTTACTGGGACAGGGCCAATTCCAACTATGGCTACACCTTC
CDR3: CASSYWDRANSNYGYTF

D: .
J: TRBJ2-7
size: .
V: TRBV7-7
DNA: TGTGCTAGCAGCTTCTCTACTGGGTCCTACGAGCAGTACTTC
CDR3: CASSFSTGSYEQYF

D: .
J: TRBJ1-4
size: many
V: TRBV5-1
DNA: TGCGCCAGCAGCTGGGGACGGAATAATGAAAAACTGTTTTTT
CDR3: CASSWGRNNEKLFF

D: .
J: TRBJ2-7
size: many
V: TRBV12-3/TRBV12-4
DNA: TGTGCCAGCAGTCTAGTGGGCGGAGGGTACGAGCAGTACTTC
CDR3: CASSLVGGGYEQYF

D: .
J: TRBJ2-2
size: many
V: TRBV6-5
DNA: TGTGCCAGCAGTTACGATTCGGGGACCGGGGAGCTGTTTTTT
CDR3: CASSYDSGTGELFF

D: .
J: TRBJ1-1
size: few
V: TRBV30
DNA: TGTGCCTGGACGCTGGGGAACACTGAAGCTTTCTTT
CDR3: CAWTLGNTEAFF

D: TRBD1
J: TRBJ2-7
size: many
V: TRBV5-6
DNA: TGTGCCAGCAGCCTGGATGCAGGGGGAAGGTACGAGCAGTACTTC
CDR3: CASSLDAGGRYEQYF

D: TRBD1
J: TRBJ2-5
size: many
V: TRBV20-1
DNA: TGCAGTGCTAAGGGACAGGGAGGAAAGACCCAGTACTTC
CDR3: CSAKGQGGKTQYF

D: .
J: TRBJ2-7
size: many
V: TRBV6-1
DNA: TGTGCCAGCGGCAAAACGGCGGCAGGAAAATACGAGCAGTACTTC
CDR3: CASGKTAAGKYEQYF

D: .
J: TRBJ2-3
size: many
V: TRBV9
DNA: TGTGCCAGCAGCGTAGCTGGGGGACGGACCACAGATACGCAGTATTTT
CDR3: CASSVAGGRTTDTQYF

D: .
J: TRBJ1-4
size: many
V: TRBV5-1
DNA: TGCGCCAGCAGCCCAGACGGCCCGAATGAAAAACTGTTTTTT
CDR3: CASSPDGPNEKLFF

D: TRBD1
J: TRBJ2-1
size: many
V: TRBV4-1
DNA: TGCGCCAGCAGCTTATGGACAGGGGTTAAGGATGAGCAGTTCTTC
CDR3: CASSLWTGVKDEQFF